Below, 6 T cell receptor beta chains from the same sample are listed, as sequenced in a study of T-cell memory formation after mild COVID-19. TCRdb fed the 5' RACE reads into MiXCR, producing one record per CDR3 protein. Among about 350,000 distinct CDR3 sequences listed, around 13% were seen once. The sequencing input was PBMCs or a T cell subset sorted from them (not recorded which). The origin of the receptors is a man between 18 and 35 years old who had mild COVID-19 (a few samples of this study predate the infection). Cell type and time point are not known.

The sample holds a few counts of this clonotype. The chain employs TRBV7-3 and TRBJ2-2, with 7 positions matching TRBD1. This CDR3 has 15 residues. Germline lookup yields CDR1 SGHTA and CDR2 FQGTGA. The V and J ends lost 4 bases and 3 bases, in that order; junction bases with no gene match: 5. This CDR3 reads CASSWGQGDTGELFF. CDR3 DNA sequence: TGTGCCAGCAGCTGGGGGCAGGGGGACACCGGGGAGCTGTTTTTT. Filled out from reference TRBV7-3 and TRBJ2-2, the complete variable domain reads GAGVSQTPSNKVTEKGKYVELRCDPISGHTALYWYRQSLGQGPEFLIYFQGTGAADDSGLPNDRFFAVRPEGSVSTLKIQRTERGDSAVYLCASSWGQGDTGELFFGEGSRLTVL.

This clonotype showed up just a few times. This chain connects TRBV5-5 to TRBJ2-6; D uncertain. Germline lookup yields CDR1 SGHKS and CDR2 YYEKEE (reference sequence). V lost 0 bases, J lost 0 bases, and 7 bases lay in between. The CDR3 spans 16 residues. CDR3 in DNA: TGTGCCAGCAGCTTGGGCAGGAGCTCTGGGGCCAACGTCCTGACTTTC. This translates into CASSLGRSSGANVLTF.

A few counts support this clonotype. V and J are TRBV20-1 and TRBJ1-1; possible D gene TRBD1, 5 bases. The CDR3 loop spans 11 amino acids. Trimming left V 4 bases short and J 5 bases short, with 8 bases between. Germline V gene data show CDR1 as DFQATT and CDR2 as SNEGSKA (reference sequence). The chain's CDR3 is CSAKGLTEAFF. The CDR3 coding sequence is TGCAGTGCTAAGGGGTTGACTGAAGCTTTCTTT.

The CDR3 reads CASSQVRQTYNSPLHF. The CDR3 DNA reads TGCGCCAGCAGCCAAGTGAGGCAGACGTATAATTCACCCCTCCACTTT. The chain combines TRBV4-3 with TRBJ1-6; D unresolved. V was cut by 1 base and J by 4 bases, with 11 bases left in between. This CDR3 region has 16 residues. The germline CDR1 and CDR2 sequences are LGHNA and YSLEER.

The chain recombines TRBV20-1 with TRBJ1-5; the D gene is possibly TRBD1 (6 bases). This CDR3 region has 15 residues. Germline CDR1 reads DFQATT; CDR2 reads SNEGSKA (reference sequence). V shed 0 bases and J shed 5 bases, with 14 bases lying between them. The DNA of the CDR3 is TGCAGTGCTAGAGAATGGGGGGCGCAGGATCAGCCCCAGCATTTT. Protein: CSAREWGAQDQPQHF.

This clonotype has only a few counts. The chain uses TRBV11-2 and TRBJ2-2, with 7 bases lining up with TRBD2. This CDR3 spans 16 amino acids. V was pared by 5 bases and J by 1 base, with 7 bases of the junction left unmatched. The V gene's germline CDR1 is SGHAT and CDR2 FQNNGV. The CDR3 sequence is CASSPRSGVNTGELFF. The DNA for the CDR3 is TGTGCCAGCAGCCCAAGGAGCGGGGTGAACACCGGGGAGCTGTTTTTT.